This TCR beta chain derives from a study of cytomegalovirus exposure and HLA in healthy donors. Study-level findings and limits: The classifier reportedly diagnosed cytomegalovirus status with high specificity and sensitivity. A later analysis showed that HLA-associated TCR beta chains had undergone more clonal expansion than equally common others. What a later analysis reportedly showed was that an Asian-associated ancestry cluster had fewer N-insertions than the approximately 700-donor mean.

V gave up 5 bases and J gave up 2 bases, with 9 bases separating them. CDR1 and CDR2 (germline): WNHNN, SYGVQD (reference sequence). The CDR3 has 13 amino acids. A multiplex PCR was run with 60 Vbeta primers and 13 Jbeta primers. Only in-frame clones appear in the TCRdb table, and some are missing; sequencing was by immunoSEQ multiplex PCR. The data show 99,000 or so clones, 77% seen once. In this sample, this clone turned up once. Antigen specificity is unknown. This clonotype was sampled from a woman in her thirties or forties in good health and CMV-seropositive. V usage is TRBV10-1 and J usage is TRBJ1-1; D perhaps matches TRBD1 (5 bases). The sample comprised PBMCs. The CDR3 DNA sequence: TGCGCCAGCAGTCTGCAGGGAAACACTGAAGCTTTCTTT. Translated, it gives CASSLQGNTEAFF.